This T cell receptor (beta chain) derives from a study of vaccination and CD4 T cells after COVID-19. Turning to the study itself: Samples were taken after vaccination, a median of approximately 73 days after dose two, with a range of 14 to 241. Overlapping SARS-CoV-2, HCoV-NL63, HCoV-OC43 and HCoV-229E spike peptides were used to stimulate cells. Study-level points and caveats: For convalescent patients, a median 86.3% of reactive clones surfaced exclusively after vaccination. Spike mono-reactivity was found in 304 of the 307 vaccine-specific clones identified in convalescent patients.

Concerning this clonotype: Antigen: not known.

Sequence data for DNA of cultured CD4+ T cells were generated by the Oncomine TCR Beta short-read assay. One entry per CDR3 protein results from TCRdb running MiXCR on the PCR reads. The data hold about 21,000 distinct CDR3 sequences, with 30% to 45% observed a single time. J gave up 2 bases and V 5 bases, and 0 bases lay outside the gene matches. This CDR3 region has 14 residues. Germline-derived CDR1 and CDR2 are LNHDA and SQIVND (reference sequence). This sample's time point: late sampling 161 to 241 days after vaccination in three convalescent patients. The treatment is: roughly ten-day PBMC culture with coronavirus spike peptide pools or control peptides (ViraFEST assay).

V and J are TRBV19 and TRBJ1-4, with 9 positions matching TRBD1. The sequencing here drew on CD4+ T cells from blood, cultured in vitro, taken about 7 months after SARS-CoV-2 vaccination. The receptor was isolated from a human donor who had recovered from COVID-19. The CDR3 here is CASSDRGTNEKLFF. CDR3 nucleotide sequence: TGTGCCAGTAGTGACAGGGGGACTAATGAAAAACTGTTTTTT.